The TCR beta chain described here comes from a study of naive and memory T cell subsets. Amplification of ligated cDNA took four PCR rounds with SP2 and nested alpha and beta constant primers. Alpha and beta constant region primers primed reverse transcription for blood and skin samples. One entry per CDR3 protein results from TCRdb running MiXCR on the UMI-ligation and nested PCR reads. The sample carries 35,000 to 40,000 distinct CDR3 sequences, 9.5% to 11% recorded once. The treatment here: skin biopsy from PPD injection site in Mantoux-positive individual. The library had UMIs added by 3' ligation of an oligonucleotide to TCR cDNA. This clonotype has just a few counts. This CDR3 region has 16 residues. The J segment lost 5 bases and the V segment lost 0 bases, leaving 9 bases of the junction unmatched. Germline CDR1 and CDR2: LGHNA and YNFKEQ.

The specimen comprised skin, sampled from a tuberculin skin test site. This clonotype was sampled from an adult in good health. J is TRBJ1-2 and V is TRBV4-2; 7 nucleotides match TRBD1. The CDR3 loop reads CASSQDPTTGRYGYTF. In DNA, the CDR3 is TGTGCCAGCAGCCAAGATCCCACGACAGGGAGGTATGGCTACACCTTC.